The sequence of this T cell receptor (beta chain) was determined in a study of T cell responses to AZD1222 COVID-19 vaccine. Study-level points and caveats: Only 5 or 6 people who got AZD1222 tested seropositive at baseline.

Profiled with immunoSEQ multiplex PCR; TCRdb holds only in-frame clones, not every one. The sample records roughly 130,000 clones, roughly 88% being singletons. This clone has a single count. Its antigen is as yet unknown. Germline loops: CDR1 MDHEN, CDR2 SYDVKM. V was shortened by 7 bases and J by 5 bases, with 15 bases between the two germline ends. CDR3 length equals 13 residues. Sequencing was performed on peripheral blood, taken on day 0 of MenACWY control vaccination. The sequence was collected from an adult in good health. The chain couples TRBV28 to TRBJ2-7, with D possibly being TRBD1 or TRBD2 (5 bases each). The CDR3 nucleotides are TGTGCCAGCACTGGGGGAGTGCCCCACGAGCAGTACTTC. As protein: CASTGGVPHEQYF. Full variable domain (missing parts from reference TRBV28 and TRBJ2-7): DVKVTQSSRYLVKRTGEKVFLECVQDMDHENMFWYRQDPGLGLRLIYFSYDVKMKEKGDIPEGYSVSREKKERFSLILESASTNQTSMYLCASTGGVPHEQYFGPGTRLTVT.